Following are 19 T cell receptor beta chains from one sample sequenced in a study of T cell responses to AZD1222 COVID-19 vaccine (dated by TCRdb to about 2021). The receptor library was made with the immunoSEQ multiplex PCR assay. TCRdb carries this immuneACCESS record with in-frame sequences only. Its versions omit some clonotypes, under half of them owing to an unresolved V gene in the studies checked, with the rest unexplained. The sample yields over 100,000 clones; about nine tenths were counted once. The ten largest make up under 25% of the sample. Interpreted using the paper, the time point label stands for: baseline before first vaccination. Sequencing used peripheral blood, obtained on day 0 of AZD1222 vaccination. These receptors all stem from an adult in good health.

The chain employs TRBV28 and TRBJ1-2; D is uncertain. Trimming pared 4 bases from V and 0 bases from J, leaving 6 bases between. The V gene's germline CDR1 is MDHEN and CDR2 SYDVKM. The CDR3 is 13 residues long. The CDR3 DNA follows: TGTGCCAGCAGTTCCGCTGCTAACTATGGCTACACCTTC. Its translation: CASSSAANYGYTF.

This sequence joins TRBV2 and TRBJ2-7; 7 bases are shared with TRBD2. Trimming at V came to 7 bases and at J to 0 bases, leaving 6 bases not matched to a gene. This CDR3 is built from 14 residues. CDR1 is SNHLY and CDR2 is FYNNEI in the germline V gene. In DNA form, the CDR3 reads TGTGCCAGCAAGATCGGGACTAACTCCTACGAGCAGTACTTC. Translating it yields CASKIGTNSYEQYF.

The sample holds one count of this clone. This rearrangement joins TRBV7-3 to TRBJ1-6; D might be TRBD1 (5 bases). CDR3 length equals 15 residues. V lost 5 bases and J lost 0, with 8 bases in between. CDR1 is SGHTA and CDR2 is FQGTGA in the germline V gene. CDR3 bases: TGTGCCAGCAGCATCGGGGGCTCCTATAATTCACCCCTCCACTTT. Its protein is CASSIGGSYNSPLHF.

This clone was seen only once. The V call is TRBV6-5, the J call TRBJ1-1; D possibly corresponds to TRBD1 (6 bases). V lost 4 bases to trimming and J lost 5 bases, with 14 bases between them. CDR1 MNHEY and CDR2 SVGAGI come from the germline V gene. This CDR3 has 14 residues. The CDR3 is CASSLPGGATEAFF. The CDR3 DNA reads TGTGCCAGCAGTTTACCCGGGGGGGCAACTGAAGCTTTCTTT.

The genes are TRBV5-1 and TRBJ1-1; a weak D match, TRBD1 (5 bases). The ends were cut back, 2 bases at V and 1 base at J, with 9 bases in the middle. Germline V gene data show CDR1 as SGHRS and CDR2 as YFSETQ. The CDR3 runs to 14 residues. CDR3 in DNA: TGCGCCAGCAGCTTACAAGGACAGAACACTGAAGCTTTCTTT. Protein: CASSLQGQNTEAFF.

This clone turned up a few times. The V and J genes are TRBV7-2 and TRBJ2-3; D is undetermined. The CDR3 is made up of 14 amino acids. Germline V gives CDR1 SGHTA, CDR2 FQGNSA. Trimming left V 0 bases short and J 4 bases short, with 8 bases between. CDR3 DNA sequence: TGTGCCAGCAGCTTAGCTCTCTATTCAGATACGCAGTATTTT. Translated, it gives CASSLALYSDTQYF.

The chain employs TRBV7-9 and TRBJ1-2; unclear D gene. CDR1 SEHNR and CDR2 FQNEAQ come from the germline V gene (reference sequence). The V end lost 7 bases, the J end lost 4 bases, and 25 bases lay between the germline ends. This CDR3 contains 17 residues. The CDR3 here is CASTVQRTQTLFYGYTF. CDR3 in DNA: TGTGCCAGCACTGTACAGCGAACTCAGACTTTATTCTATGGCTACACCTTC.

This clone has more than one count but fewer than ten. The V and J genes are TRBV7-2 and TRBJ1-5; D gene uncertain. Germline CDR1 reads SGHTA; CDR2 reads FQGNSA. Deletions cut 2 bases from V and 2 bases from J, with 4 bases between. The CDR3 covers 13 residues. The CDR3 reads CASSLQGNQPQHF. CDR3 sequence (DNA): TGTGCCAGCAGCTTACAGGGCAATCAGCCCCAGCATTTT. The variable domain in full, completed from reference TRBV7-2 and TRBJ1-5, reads GAGVSQSPSNKVTEKGKDVELRCDPISGHTALYWYRQSLGQGLEFLIYFQGNSAPDKSGLPSDRFSAERTGGSVSTLTIQRTQQEDSAVYLCASSLQGNQPQHFGDGTRLSIL.

This chain links TRBV10-3 with TRBJ2-5; maybe TRBD2 (6 bases). V was shortened by 2 bases and J by 5 bases, with 9 bases between the two germline ends. CDR3 length: 13 residues. In germline, CDR1 is ENHRY, CDR2 SYGVKD. The CDR3 here is CAISEPGRETQYF. The CDR3 nucleotides read TGTGCCATCAGTGAGCCTGGGAGGGAGACCCAGTACTTC.

In regard to this clone: In the same sample, other DNA sequences code for this CDR3. V gene TRBV7-2 combines with J gene TRBJ2-5, with 10 nucleotides matching TRBD1. Germline values: CDR1 SGHTA, CDR2 FQGNSA. J lost 5 bases, V lost 0 bases, and 3 bases had no gene match. This CDR3 region has 15 residues. The CDR3, as DNA: TGTGCCAGCAGCTTAGCGGGACAGGGGTGGGAGACCCAGTACTTC. Translation: CASSLAGQGWETQYF.

This sequence joins TRBV19 and TRBJ1-6, with D unresolved. Trimming removed 6 bases at V and 7 bases at J, with 16 bases between. CDR3 size: 15 residues. Germline lookup yields CDR1 LNHDA and CDR2 SQIVND (reference sequence). CDR3 sequence reads: CASRMTNLPNSPLHF. The CDR3 DNA reads as TGTGCCAGTAGGATGACCAACTTACCAAATTCACCCCTCCACTTT.

The chain links TRBV19 to TRBJ1-2; D is uncertain. Germline-derived CDR1 and CDR2 are LNHDA and SQIVND (reference sequence). V lost 0 bases to trimming and J lost 7 bases, with 15 bases between them. The CDR3 has 15 amino acids. The DNA for the CDR3 is TGTGCCAGTAGTATAGACCTACCCCTTCGTAGTGGCTACACCTTC. Amino acid sequence: CASSIDLPLRSGYTF. Using reference TRBV19 and TRBJ1-2 for the parts outside the CDR3, the full variable domain is DGGITQSPKYLFRKEGQNVTLSCEQNLNHDAMYWYRQDPGQGLRLIYYSQIVNDFQKGDIAEGYSVSREKKESFPLTVTSAQKNPTAFYLCASSIDLPLRSGYTFGSGTRLTVV.

The CDR3 coding sequence is TGTGCCAGTACCATGACAGGGGCCCCCTCGGGCCAGCCCCAGCATTTT. It yields the protein CASTMTGAPSGQPQHF. The chain recombines TRBV19 with TRBJ1-5, with 8 bases fitting TRBD1. Trimming cost V 7 bases and J 7 bases; bases outside gene matches: 15. This CDR3 is 16 amino acids long. In germline, CDR1 is LNHDA, CDR2 SQIVND (reference sequence).

The chain couples TRBV7-9 to TRBJ1-2; D is possibly TRBD1 (6 bases). Germline V CDR1 and CDR2: SEHNR, FQNEAQ (reference sequence). Trimming cost V 4 bases and J 0 bases, with 12 bases left between them. This CDR3 is 15 amino acids long. CDR3 sequence reads: CASSYTGQANYGYTF. The CDR3 coding sequence is TGTGCCAGCAGCTATACAGGGCAGGCTAACTATGGCTACACCTTC.

This chain joins TRBV11-2 and TRBJ2-7; 7 bases map to TRBD1. Germline V gene sequence: CDR1 SGHAT, CDR2 FQNNGV. The CDR3 contains 14 residues. V dropped 5 bases and J dropped 2; count of bases not matched to a gene: 6. CDR3 residues: CASSTRQGPYEQYF. In DNA form, the CDR3 reads TGTGCCAGCAGCACGAGACAGGGTCCCTACGAGCAGTACTTC.

The rearrangement links TRBV7-2 to TRBJ1-2; 9 nucleotides match TRBD1. CDR1 and CDR2 (germline): SGHTA, FQGNSA. Trimming at V came to 2 bases and at J to 5 bases, leaving 6 bases not matched to a gene. This CDR3 comprises 15 residues. The chain's CDR3 is CASSLIATGGYGYTF. The CDR3 coding sequence is TGTGCCAGCAGCTTAATCGCGACAGGGGGGTATGGCTACACCTTC. Full variable domain (remainder filled in from reference TRBV7-2 and TRBJ1-2): GAGVSQSPSNKVTEKGKDVELRCDPISGHTALYWYRQSLGQGLEFLIYFQGNSAPDKSGLPSDRFSAERTGGSVSTLTIQRTQQEDSAVYLCASSLIATGGYGYTFGSGTRLTVV.

The gene calls are TRBV19 and TRBJ2-1, with D tentatively TRBD1 (5 bases). This CDR3 comprises 15 residues. Germline V lookup: CDR1 LNHDA, CDR2 SQIVND (reference sequence). V lost 1 base and J lost 2, with 9 bases in between. The CDR3 region is CASSIGTTPYNEQFF. The DNA for the CDR3 is TGTGCCAGTAGTATAGGGACAACCCCCTACAATGAGCAGTTCTTC.

This clone came up a few times. V usage is TRBV12-3 or TRBV12-4 and J usage is TRBJ1-1; maybe TRBD1 (5 bases). The CDR3 runs to 12 residues. V gave up 1 base and J gave up 8 bases, with 8 bases separating them. The CDR3 coding sequence is TGTGCCAGCAGTTTAGTTGGGGCAGAAGCTTTCTTT. Protein: CASSLVGAEAFF.

The rearrangement links TRBV12-3 or TRBV12-4 to TRBJ1-1; no clear D gene. Between the trimmed V and J ends, which lost 5 bases and 1 base, there was a span of 5 bases. The CDR3 has 12 amino acids. The CDR3 loop is CASSRWNTEAFF. DNA of the CDR3: TGTGCCAGCAGTAGGTGGAACACTGAAGCTTTCTTT.